This record concerns one TCR beta chain sequence. The data stem from a study of shared T cell receptors in the human thymus. Trimming took off 8 bases at V and 5 bases at J, with 24 bases between the two ends. This CDR3 spans 16 amino acids. Per germline, CDR1 SNHLY and CDR2 FYNNEI. Clones were sequenced by immunoSEQ multiplex PCR, and TCRdb holds only the in-frame ones, with some missing. The sample has more than 550,000 clones, around 87% seen once. These data also formed part of another study, on human thymus T cells. According to that study: Healthy Finnish infants undergoing corrective surgery for congenital heart defects provided the donor material. Resected material from corrective heart surgery provided the thymus tissue analysed. Thymic and blood repertoires appeared to show biased V and J gene usage. Unrelated individuals were reported by related research to share highly overlapping thymic repertoires.

What was sequenced was thymocytes. This receptor was taken from a boy in the first two years of life with a congenital heart defect. J is TRBJ1-2 and V is TRBV2; D is unclear. The CDR3 DNA is TGTGCCAGCCCAGTGGTAGCGGAGGTAGCTGAGTATGGCTACACCTTC. Translating gives CASPVVAEVAEYGYTF. The full variable domain, completed using reference TRBV2 and TRBJ1-2, is EPEVTQTPSHQVTQMGQEVILRCVPISNHLYFYWYRQILGQKVEFLVSFYNNEISEKSEIFDDQFSVERPDGSNFTLKIRSTKLEDSAMYFCASPVVAEVAEYGYTFGSGTRLTVV.